This T cell receptor (beta chain) is from a study of CXCR3-negative and CXCR3-positive naive CD8 T cells. Overall study context: The dataset comprises approximately 140 million TRB reads in total, with about 1.5 +/- 0.3 million reads per library. Broader study findings: Partly lower CXCR3 expression followed cryopreservation, and most assays relied on fresh PBMCs. Both naive subsets showed comparably high diversity, and memory CD8+ cells showed much lower diversity. Relative to CXCR3-negative naive cells, CXCR3-positive naive cells had more hydrophobic TRB CDR3s.

CDR1 LGHDT and CDR2 YNNKEL come from the germline V gene (reference sequence). The CDR3 covers 15 residues. The libraries of TRB cDNA were prepared using 5' RACE with UMI labels. TCRdb reprocessed the 5' RACE reads and stores each CDR3 protein as one record, lacking DNA. This sample's table has 120,000 to 150,000 distinct CDR3 sequences. Concerning this clonotype itself: Its antigen is currently unknown.

The gene calls are TRBV3-1 and TRBJ2-7; TCRdb names TRBD2, which stays unverified in the absence of DNA. The sample taken for sequencing was naive CXCR3+ CD8+ T cells from blood. Subset defined: CD45RO-CCR7+CD27+CD95- naive CD8+ T cells expressing CXCR3 (TNR3+). The TCR was taken from a human donor in good health. Some clones in this sample may be carry-over from other donors' samples. This chain's CDR3 is CASSQDLDRPGEQYF.